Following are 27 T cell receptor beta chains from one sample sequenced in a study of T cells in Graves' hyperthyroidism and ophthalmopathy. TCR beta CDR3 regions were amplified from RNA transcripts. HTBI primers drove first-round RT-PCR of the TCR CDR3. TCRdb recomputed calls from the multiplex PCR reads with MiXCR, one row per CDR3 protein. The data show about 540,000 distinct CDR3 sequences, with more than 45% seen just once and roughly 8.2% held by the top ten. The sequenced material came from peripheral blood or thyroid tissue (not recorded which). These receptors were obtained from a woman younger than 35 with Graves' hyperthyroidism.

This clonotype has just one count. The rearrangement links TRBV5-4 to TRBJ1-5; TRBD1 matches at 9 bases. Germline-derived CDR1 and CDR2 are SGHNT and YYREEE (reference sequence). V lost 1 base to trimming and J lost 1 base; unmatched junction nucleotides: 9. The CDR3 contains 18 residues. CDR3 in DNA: TGTGCCAGCAGCTTGTCTACAGGGGGCTTGATGAGCAATCAGCCCCAGCATTTT. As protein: CASSLSTGGLMSNQPQHF.

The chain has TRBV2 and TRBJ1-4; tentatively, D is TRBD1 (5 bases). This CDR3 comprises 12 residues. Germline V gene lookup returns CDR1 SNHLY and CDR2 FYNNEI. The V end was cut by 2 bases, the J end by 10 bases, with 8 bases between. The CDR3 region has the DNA TGTGCCAGCAGTGAATCGGGGGGAAAACTGTTTTTT. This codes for CASSESGGKLFF. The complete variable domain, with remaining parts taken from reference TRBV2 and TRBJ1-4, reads EPEVTQTPSHQVTQMGQEVILRCVPISNHLYFYWYRQILGQKVEFLVSFYNNEISEKSEIFDDQFSVERPDGSNFTLKIRSTKLEDSAMYFCASSESGGKLFFGSGTQLSVL.

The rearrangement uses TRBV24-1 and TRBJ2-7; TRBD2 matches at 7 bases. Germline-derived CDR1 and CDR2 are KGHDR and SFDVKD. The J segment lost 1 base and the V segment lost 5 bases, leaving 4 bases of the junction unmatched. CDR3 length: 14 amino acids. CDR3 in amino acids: CATSGGRGSYEQYF. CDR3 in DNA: TGTGCCACCAGTGGCGGGAGAGGTTCCTACGAGCAGTACTTC.

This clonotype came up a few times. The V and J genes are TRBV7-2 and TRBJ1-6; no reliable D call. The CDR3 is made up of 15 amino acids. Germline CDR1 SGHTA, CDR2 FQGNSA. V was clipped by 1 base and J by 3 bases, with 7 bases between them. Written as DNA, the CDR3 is TGTGCCAGCAGCTTAGACCTATTCTATAATTCACCCCTCCACTTT. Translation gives CASSLDLFYNSPLHF.

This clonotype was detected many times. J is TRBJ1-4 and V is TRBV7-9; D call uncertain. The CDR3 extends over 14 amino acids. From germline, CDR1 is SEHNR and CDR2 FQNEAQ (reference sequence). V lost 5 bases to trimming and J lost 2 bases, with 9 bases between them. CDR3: CASSHLDTNEKLFF. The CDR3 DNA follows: TGTGCCAGCAGCCACCTAGACACTAATGAAAAACTGTTTTTT.

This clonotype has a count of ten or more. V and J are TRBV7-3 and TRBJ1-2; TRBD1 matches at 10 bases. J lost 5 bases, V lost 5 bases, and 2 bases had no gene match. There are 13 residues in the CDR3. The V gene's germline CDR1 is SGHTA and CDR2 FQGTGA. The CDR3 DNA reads TGTGCCAGCAGCCAGGGACAGGGGTATGGCTACACCTTC. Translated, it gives CASSQGQGYGYTF.

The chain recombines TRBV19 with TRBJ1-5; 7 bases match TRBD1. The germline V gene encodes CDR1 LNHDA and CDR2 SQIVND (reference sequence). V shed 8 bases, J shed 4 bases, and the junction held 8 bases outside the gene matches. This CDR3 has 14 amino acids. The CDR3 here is CASHRQGGNQPQHF. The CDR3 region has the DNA TGTGCCAGTCATAGACAGGGAGGGAATCAGCCCCAGCATTTT. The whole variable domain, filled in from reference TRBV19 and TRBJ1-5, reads DGGITQSPKYLFRKEGQNVTLSCEQNLNHDAMYWYRQDPGQGLRLIYYSQIVNDFQKGDIAEGYSVSREKKESFPLTVTSAQKNPTAFYLCASHRQGGNQPQHFGDGTRLSIL.

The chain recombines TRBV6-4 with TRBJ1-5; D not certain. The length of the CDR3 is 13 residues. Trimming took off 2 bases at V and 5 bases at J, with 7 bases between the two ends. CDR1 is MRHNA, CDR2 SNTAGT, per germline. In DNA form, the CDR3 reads TGTGCCAGCAGTGACCTAAGGGATCAGCCCCAGCATTTT. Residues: CASSDLRDQPQHF.

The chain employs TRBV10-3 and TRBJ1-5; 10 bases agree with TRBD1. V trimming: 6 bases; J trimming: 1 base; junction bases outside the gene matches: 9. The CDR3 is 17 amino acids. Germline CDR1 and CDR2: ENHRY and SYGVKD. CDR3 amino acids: CAISYSGTGESNQPQHF. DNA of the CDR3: TGTGCCATCAGCTACAGCGGGACAGGGGAAAGCAATCAGCCCCAGCATTTT.

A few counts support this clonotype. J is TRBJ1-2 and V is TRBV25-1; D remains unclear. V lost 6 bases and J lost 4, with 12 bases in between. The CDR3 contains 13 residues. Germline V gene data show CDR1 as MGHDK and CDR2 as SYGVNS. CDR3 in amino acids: CASRVGFSYGYTF. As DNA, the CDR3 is TGTGCCAGCAGGGTAGGGTTTAGCTATGGCTACACCTTC.

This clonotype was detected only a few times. The CDR3 bases are TGTGCCAGCAGCACTTGGACTAGCGGTGAGACCCAGTACTTC. This translates into CASSTWTSGETQYF. The chain carries TRBV7-9 and TRBJ2-5, with 10 bases aligning to TRBD2. CDR3 size: 14 residues. J lost 5 bases, V lost 5 bases, and 5 bases had no gene match. CDR1 SEHNR and CDR2 FQNEAQ come from the germline V gene (reference sequence).

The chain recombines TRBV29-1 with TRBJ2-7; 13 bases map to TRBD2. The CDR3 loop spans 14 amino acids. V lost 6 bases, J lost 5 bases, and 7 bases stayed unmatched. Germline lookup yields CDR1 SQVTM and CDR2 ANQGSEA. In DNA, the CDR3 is TGCAGCGTAACCGGACTAGCGGGAGCCCACGAGCAGTACTTC. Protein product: CSVTGLAGAHEQYF.

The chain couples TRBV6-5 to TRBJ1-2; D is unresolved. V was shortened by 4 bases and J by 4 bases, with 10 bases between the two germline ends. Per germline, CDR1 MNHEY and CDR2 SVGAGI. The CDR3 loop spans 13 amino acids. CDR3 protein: CASSLRPTYGYTF. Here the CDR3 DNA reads TGTGCCAGCAGTTTACGCCCGACCTATGGCTACACCTTC.

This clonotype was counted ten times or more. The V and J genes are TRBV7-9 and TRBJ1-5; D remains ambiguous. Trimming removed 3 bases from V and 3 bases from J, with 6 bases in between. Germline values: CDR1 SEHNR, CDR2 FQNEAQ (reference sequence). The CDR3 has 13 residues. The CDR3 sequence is CASSFGANQPQHF. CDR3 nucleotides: TGTGCCAGCAGCTTTGGCGCCAATCAGCCCCAGCATTTT.

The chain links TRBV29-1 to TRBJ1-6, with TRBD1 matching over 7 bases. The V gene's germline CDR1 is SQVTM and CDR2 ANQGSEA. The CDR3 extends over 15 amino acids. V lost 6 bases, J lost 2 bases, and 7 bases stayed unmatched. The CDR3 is CSVTTGMAYNSPLHF. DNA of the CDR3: TGCAGCGTGACGACAGGGATGGCCTATAATTCACCCCTCCACTTT.

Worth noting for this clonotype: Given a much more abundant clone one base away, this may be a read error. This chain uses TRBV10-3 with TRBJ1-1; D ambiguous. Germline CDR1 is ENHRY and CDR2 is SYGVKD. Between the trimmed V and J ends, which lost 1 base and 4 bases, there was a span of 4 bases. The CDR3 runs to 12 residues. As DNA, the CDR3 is TGTGCCATCAGTGAGTGGAGCACTGAAGCTTTCTTT. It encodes CAISEWSTEAFF.

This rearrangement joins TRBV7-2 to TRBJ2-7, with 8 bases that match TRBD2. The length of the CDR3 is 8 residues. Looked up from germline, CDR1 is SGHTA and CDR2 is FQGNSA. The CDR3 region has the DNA TGTGCCAGCAGCTCGGGACTAGTT. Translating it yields CASSSGLV.

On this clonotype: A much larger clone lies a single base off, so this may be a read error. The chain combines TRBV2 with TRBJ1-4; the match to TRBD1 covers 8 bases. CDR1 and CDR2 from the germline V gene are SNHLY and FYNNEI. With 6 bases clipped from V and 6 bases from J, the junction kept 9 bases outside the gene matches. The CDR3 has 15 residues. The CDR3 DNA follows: TGTGCCAGCAGGGACTGGGACAGGTTGGATGAAAAACTGTTTTTT. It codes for CASRDWDRLDEKLFF.

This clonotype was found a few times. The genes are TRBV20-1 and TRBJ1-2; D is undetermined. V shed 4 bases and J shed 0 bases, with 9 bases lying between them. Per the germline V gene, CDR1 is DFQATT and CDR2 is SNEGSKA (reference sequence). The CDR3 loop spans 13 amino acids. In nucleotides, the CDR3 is TGCAGTGCTACAGACGGGACTAACTATGGCTACACCTTC. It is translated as CSATDGTNYGYTF.

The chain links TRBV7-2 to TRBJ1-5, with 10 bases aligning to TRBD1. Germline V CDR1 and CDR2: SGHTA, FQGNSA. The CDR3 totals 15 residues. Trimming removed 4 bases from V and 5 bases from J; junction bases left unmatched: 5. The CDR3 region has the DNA TGTGCCAGCAGCTCTGGACAGGGGGAGGATCAGCCCCAGCATTTT. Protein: CASSSGQGEDQPQHF.

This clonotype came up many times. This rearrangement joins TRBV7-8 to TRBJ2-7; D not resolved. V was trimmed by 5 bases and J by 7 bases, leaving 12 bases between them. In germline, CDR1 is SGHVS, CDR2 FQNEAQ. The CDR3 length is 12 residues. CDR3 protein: CASSPPDFEQYF. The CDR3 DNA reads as TGTGCCAGCAGCCCCCCAGACTTTGAGCAGTACTTC.

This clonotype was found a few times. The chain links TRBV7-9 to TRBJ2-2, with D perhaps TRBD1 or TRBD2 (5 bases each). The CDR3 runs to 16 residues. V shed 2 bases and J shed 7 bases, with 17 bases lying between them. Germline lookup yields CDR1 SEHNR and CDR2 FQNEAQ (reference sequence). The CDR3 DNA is TGTGCCAGCAGCTTATCGAAGGCTGGGACGGTCGGGGAGCTGTTTTTT. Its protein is CASSLSKAGTVGELFF.

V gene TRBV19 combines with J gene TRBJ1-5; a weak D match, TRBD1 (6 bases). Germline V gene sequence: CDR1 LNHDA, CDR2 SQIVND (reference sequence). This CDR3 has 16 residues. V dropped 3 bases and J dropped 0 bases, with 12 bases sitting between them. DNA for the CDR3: TGTGCCAGTAGTATTCCCGGACAGTATAGCAATCAGCCCCAGCATTTT. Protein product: CASSIPGQYSNQPQHF. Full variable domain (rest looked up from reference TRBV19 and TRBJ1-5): DGGITQSPKYLFRKEGQNVTLSCEQNLNHDAMYWYRQDPGQGLRLIYYSQIVNDFQKGDIAEGYSVSREKKESFPLTVTSAQKNPTAFYLCASSIPGQYSNQPQHFGDGTRLSIL.

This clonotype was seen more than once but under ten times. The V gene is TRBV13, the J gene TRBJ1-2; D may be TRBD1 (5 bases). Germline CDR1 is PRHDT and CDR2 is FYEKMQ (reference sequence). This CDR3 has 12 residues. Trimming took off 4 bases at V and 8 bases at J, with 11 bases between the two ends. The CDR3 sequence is CASSSGRVGYTF. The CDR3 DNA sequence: TGTGCCAGCAGCTCGGGACGCGTGGGCTACACCTTC.

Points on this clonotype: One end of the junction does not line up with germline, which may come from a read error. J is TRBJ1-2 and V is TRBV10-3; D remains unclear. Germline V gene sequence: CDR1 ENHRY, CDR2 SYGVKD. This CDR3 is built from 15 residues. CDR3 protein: CASSYSRIGMDGYTF. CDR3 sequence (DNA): TGTGCCAGCAGTTACTCGAGGATAGGGATGGATGGCTACACCTTC.

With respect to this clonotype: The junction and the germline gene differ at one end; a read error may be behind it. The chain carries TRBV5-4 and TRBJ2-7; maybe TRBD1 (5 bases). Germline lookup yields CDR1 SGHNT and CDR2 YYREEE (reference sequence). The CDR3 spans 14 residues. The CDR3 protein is CTSSLQGSSYEQYF. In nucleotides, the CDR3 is TGTACCAGCAGCTTGCAGGGCAGCTCCTACGAGCAGTACTTC.

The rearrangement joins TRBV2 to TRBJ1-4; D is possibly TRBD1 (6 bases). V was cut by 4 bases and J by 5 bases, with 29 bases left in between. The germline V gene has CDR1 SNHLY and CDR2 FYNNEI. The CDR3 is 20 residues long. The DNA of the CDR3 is TGTGCCAGCAGTGGCCTTCAAACTTCGGGGACGGGACACCTAAATGAAAAACTGTTTTTT. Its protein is CASSGLQTSGTGHLNEKLFF.